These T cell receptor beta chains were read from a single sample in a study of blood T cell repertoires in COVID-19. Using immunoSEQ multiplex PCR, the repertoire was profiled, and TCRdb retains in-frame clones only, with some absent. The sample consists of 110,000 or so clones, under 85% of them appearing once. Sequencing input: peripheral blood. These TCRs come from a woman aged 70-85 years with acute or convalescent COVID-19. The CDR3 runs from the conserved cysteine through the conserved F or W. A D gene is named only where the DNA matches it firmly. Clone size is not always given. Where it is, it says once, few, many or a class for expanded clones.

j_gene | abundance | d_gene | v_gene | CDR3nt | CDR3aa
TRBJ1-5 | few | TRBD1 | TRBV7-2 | TGTGCCAGCAGCTTCCGGGACAGTAGCAATCAGCCCCAGCATTTT | CASSFRDSSNQPQHF
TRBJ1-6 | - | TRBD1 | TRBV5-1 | TGCGCCAGCAGCTTGTCCGGGACAGGCGTTGGAGATTCACCCCTCCACTTT | CASSLSGTGVGDSPLHF
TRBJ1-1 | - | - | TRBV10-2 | TGCGCCAGCAGTGAAAGGGCGGGGGACACTGAAGCTTTCTTT | CASSERAGDTEAFF
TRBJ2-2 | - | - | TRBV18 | TGTGCCAGCTCAATCTCCGGGGTCCGAACCGGGGAGCTGTTTTTT | CASSISGVRTGELFF
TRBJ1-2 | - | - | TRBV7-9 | TGTGCCAGCAGCTTAACCCCGGCAGGGTACTATGGCTACACCTTC | CASSLTPAGYYGYTF
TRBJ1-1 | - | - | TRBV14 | TGTGCCAGCGGGATAAGGGGCGGCTCTGAAGCTTTCTTT | CASGIRGGSEAFF
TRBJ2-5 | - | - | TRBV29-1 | TGCAGCGTTGAAGTAACCCAGGGGACCCAGTACTTC | CSVEVTQGTQYF
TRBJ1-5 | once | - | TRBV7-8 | TGTGCCAGCAGCTTGAACGCGGGATATTCCCCCCAGCATTTT | CASSLNAGYSPQHF
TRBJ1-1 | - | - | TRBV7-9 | TGTGCCAGCAGCTTAGAACAAACGAACACTGAAGCTTTCTTT | CASSLEQTNTEAFF
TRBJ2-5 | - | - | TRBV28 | TGTGCCAGCAGTTCTTTCGGCCAGGGTCAAGAGACCCAGTACTTC | CASSSFGQGQETQYF
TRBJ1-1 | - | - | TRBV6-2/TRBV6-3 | TGTGCCAGCAGTTACTCCATCAGGGGAGGGGGGAACACTGAAGCTTTCTTT | CASSYSIRGGGNTEAFF
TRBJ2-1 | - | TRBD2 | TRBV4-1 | TGCGCCAGCAGCCAAGAGGGACCCGGCGGGAGAGTGGGCAATGAGCAGTTCTTC | CASSQEGPGGRVGNEQFF
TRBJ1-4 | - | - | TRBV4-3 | TGCGCCAGCAGCCAAGATTGGGGGGCGTCAGGACTAGGGGAAAAACTGTTTTTT | CASSQDWGASGLGEKLFF
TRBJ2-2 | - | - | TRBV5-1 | TGCGCCAGCAGCCACCGGGACATCTGGAAGACCGGGGAGCTGTTTTTT | CASSHRDIWKTGELFF
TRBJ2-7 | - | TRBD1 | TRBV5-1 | TGCGCCAGCAGCTTGGTGAGACAGGGTTTTGAGCAGTACTTC | CASSLVRQGFEQYF
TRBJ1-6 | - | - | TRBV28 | TGTGCCAGCAGGTGGGGCCTCCGGGACAACAATTCACCCCTCCACTTT | CASRWGLRDNNSPLHF
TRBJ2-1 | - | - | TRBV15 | TGTGCCACCAGCAGAGATACAGGGACGGCCAATGAGCAGTTCTTC | CATSRDTGTANEQFF
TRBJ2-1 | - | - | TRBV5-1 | TGCGCCAGCAGCTTGGTGGACGGGGTCTACAATGAGCAGTTCTTC | CASSLVDGVYNEQFF
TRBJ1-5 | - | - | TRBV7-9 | TGTGCCACCGGGGGTGCGAATAGCAATCAGCCCCAGCATTTT | CATGGANSNQPQHF
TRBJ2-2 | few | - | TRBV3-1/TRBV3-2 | TGTGCCAGCAGCCACCCTGGACTATATAACACCGGGGAGCTGTTTTTT | CASSHPGLYNTGELFF
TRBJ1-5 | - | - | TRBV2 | TGTGCCAGCAGGGTTTTGAGTCAGCCCCAGCATTTT | CASRVLSQPQHF
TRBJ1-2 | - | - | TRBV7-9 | TGTGCCAGCAGCTTAAGACAGACTAACTATGGCTACACCTTC | CASSLRQTNYGYTF
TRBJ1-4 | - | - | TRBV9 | TGTGCCAGCAGCCGAGACAGGTTTAATGAAAAACTGTTTTTT | CASSRDRFNEKLFF
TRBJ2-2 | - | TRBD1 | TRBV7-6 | TGTGCCAGCAGCACTAAGACAGGGGGCGAGGGCTCGAACACCGGGGAGCTGTTTTTT | CASSTKTGGEGSNTGELFF
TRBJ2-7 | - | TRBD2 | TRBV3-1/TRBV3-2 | TGTGCCAGCAGCCCTAGCGGGAGAACTCCCTACGAGCAGTACTTC | CASSPSGRTPYEQYF
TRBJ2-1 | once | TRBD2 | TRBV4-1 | TGCGCCAGCAGCCAAGAACCAAGCGGGGCTCTCAATGAGCAGTTCTTC | CASSQEPSGALNEQFF
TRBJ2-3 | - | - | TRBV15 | TGTGCCACCAGCAGAGATCAGACAGGGCGGGGAGATACGCAGTATTTT | CATSRDQTGRGDTQYF
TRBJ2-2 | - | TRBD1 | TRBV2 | TGTGCCAGCAGGGGCGGGACAGGGTTTTTTGGGGCCGGGGAGCTGTTTTTT | CASRGGTGFFGAGELFF
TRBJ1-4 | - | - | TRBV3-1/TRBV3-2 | TGTGCCAGCAGCGCCGGCAGGGTGATGGCAAAACTGTTTTTT | CASSAGRVMAKLFF
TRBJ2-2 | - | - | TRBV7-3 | TGTGCCAGCAGCTTAAGGGGCAGGGGGAACACCGGGGAGCTGTTTTTT | CASSLRGRGNTGELFF
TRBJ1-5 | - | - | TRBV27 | TGTGCCAGCGGATCCCAGGCCAGCAATCAGCCCCAGCATTTT | CASGSQASNQPQHF
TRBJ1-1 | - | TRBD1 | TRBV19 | TGTGCCAGTATCCTGAATCGGGACAGGGGGGACATGAACACTGAAGCTTTCTTT | CASILNRDRGDMNTEAFF
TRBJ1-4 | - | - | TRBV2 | TGTGCCAGCAGTGGCTATTCAGACTCTAATGAAAAACTGTTTTTT | CASSGYSDSNEKLFF
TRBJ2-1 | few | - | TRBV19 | TGTGCCAGTAGTATAGCGGGATTCCGCAATGAGCAGTTCTTC | CASSIAGFRNEQFF
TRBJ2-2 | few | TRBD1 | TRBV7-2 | TGTGCCAGCAGACCTAGGGGGCACACCGGGGAGCTGTTTTTT | CASRPRGHTGELFF
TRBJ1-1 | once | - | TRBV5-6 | TGTGCCAGCAGCTCCCCCGAGCATATGTTGAACACTGAAGCTTTCTTT | CASSSPEHMLNTEAFF
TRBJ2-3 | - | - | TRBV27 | TGTGCCAGCAGTTTAGTTGTCAGGGCCGATACGCAGTATTTT | CASSLVVRADTQYF
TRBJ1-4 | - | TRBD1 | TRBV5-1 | TGCGCCAGCAGCTTGGGCAGGGGGGAAGAAAAACTGTTTTTT | CASSLGRGEEKLFF
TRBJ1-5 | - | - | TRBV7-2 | TGTGCCAGCAGCTTGACACAAACAACGCCCCAGCATTTT | CASSLTQTTPQHF
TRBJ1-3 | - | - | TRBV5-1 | TGCGCCAGCAGTTCTACCGAAACTTCCTCTGGAAACACCATATATTTT | CASSSTETSSGNTIYF
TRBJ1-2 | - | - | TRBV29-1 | TGCAGCGTCCCCAGGGGTAGTGGCTACACCTTC | CSVPRGSGYTF
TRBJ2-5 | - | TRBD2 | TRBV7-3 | TGTGCCAGCAGCTCCCAGCCCAGCGGGGCCGGAGAGACCCAGTACTTC | CASSSQPSGAGETQYF
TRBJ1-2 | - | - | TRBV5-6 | TGTGCCAGCAGCGAGGCGGGGGTGGAAGTCTATGGCTACACCTTC | CASSEAGVEVYGYTF
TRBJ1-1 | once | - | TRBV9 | TGTGCCAGCAGCGTAGATATGAACACTGAAGCTTTCTTT | CASSVDMNTEAFF
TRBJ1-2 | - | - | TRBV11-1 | TGTGCCAGCAGCCACGGACAGACCTCGGCGGGCTACACCTTC | CASSHGQTSAGYTF
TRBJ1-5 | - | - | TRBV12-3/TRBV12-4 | TGTGCCAGCAGCCGAGATCTGAGCGGGCCCCAGCATTTT | CASSRDLSGPQHF
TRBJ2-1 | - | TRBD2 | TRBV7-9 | TGTGCCAGCAGCCCCGACCTAGCGGGGGGGTACAATGAGCAGTTCTTC | CASSPDLAGGYNEQFF
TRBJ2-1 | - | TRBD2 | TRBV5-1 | TGCGCCAGCAGCTTGGTACGGCGGGGGGGCTCCTACAATGAGCAGTTCTTC | CASSLVRRGGSYNEQFF
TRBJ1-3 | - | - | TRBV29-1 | TGCAGCGTTGGGGACACCGGAAACACCATATATTTT | CSVGDTGNTIYF
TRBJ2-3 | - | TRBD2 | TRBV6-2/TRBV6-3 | TGTGCCAGCAGTTACCTTCCTAGCGGGGATCTAACAGATACGCAGTATTTT | CASSYLPSGDLTDTQYF
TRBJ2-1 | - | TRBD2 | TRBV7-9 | TGTGCCAGCAGCTGGGGACTAGCGGGCCCCAATGAGCAGTTCTTC | CASSWGLAGPNEQFF
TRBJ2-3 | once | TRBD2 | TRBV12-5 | TGTGCTAGTGGTCCTCGGGGGGGGAGCACAGATACGCAGTATTTT | CASGPRGGSTDTQYF
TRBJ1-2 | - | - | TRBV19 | TGTGCCAGTAGTATGGAGGGCTATGGCTACACCTTC | CASSMEGYGYTF
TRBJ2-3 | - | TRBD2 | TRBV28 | TGTGCCAGCAGCCTTACTAGCGGGGGGGCCCCAGATACGCAGTATTTT | CASSLTSGGAPDTQYF
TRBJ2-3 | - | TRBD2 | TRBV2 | TGTGCCAGCAGTGCTTTAGCTAGCGGGACCACAGATACGCAGTATTTT | CASSALASGTTDTQYF
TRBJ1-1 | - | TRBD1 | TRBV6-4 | TGTGCCAGCAGTAACCAGGGGGCATCTGAAGCTTTCTTT | CASSNQGASEAFF
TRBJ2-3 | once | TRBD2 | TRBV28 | TGTGCCAGCAGTTTATTCGGACTAGCAGAATTAGATACGCAGTATTTT | CASSLFGLAELDTQYF
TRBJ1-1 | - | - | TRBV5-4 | TGTGCCAGCCTGGGGGGGGCGACGAACACTGAAGCTTTCTTT | CASLGGATNTEAFF
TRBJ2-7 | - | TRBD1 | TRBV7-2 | TGTGCCAGCAGCTTCGGGACAGGGGGTGACGAGCAGTACTTC | CASSFGTGGDEQYF